This section outlines one T cell receptor (beta chain) sequence together with its context. TCRdb reprocessed the 5' RACE reads via MiXCR and lists one record per CDR3 protein. The repertoire holds hundreds of thousands of distinct CDR3 sequences, with around 20% as singletons. This entry comes from a study of T cells after yellow fever vaccination. The CDR3 covers 15 residues. CDR1 and CDR2 (germline): SQVTM, ANQGSEA. V was shortened by 6 bases and J by 0 bases, with 15 bases between the two germline ends. The TCR was taken from a man between 18 and 35 years old who received the YFV17D yellow fever vaccine. The sample in question was PBMCs, obtained before the yellow fever booster vaccination. This chain connects TRBV29-1 to TRBJ2-1; D is possibly TRBD2 (7 bases). CDR3 loop: CSVGGGAFSYNEQFF. DNA for the CDR3: TGCAGCGTGGGAGGGGGAGCTTTCTCCTACAATGAGCAGTTCTTC.